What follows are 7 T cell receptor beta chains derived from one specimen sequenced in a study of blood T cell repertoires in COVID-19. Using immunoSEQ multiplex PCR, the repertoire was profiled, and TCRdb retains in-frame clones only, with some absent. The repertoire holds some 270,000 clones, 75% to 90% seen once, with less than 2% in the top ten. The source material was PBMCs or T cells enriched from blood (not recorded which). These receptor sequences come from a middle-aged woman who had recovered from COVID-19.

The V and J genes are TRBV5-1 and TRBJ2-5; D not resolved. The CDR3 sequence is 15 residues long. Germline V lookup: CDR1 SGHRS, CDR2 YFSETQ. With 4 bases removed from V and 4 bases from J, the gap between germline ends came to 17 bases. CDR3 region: CASSLEPFPGETQYF. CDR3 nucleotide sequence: TGCGCCAGCAGCCTGGAGCCGTTCCCTGGAGAGACCCAGTACTTC.

The chain's CDR3 is CASSQGTGVSPLHF. For the CDR3, the DNA is TGTGCCAGCAGCCAAGGCACGGGAGTGTCACCCCTCCACTTT. This rearrangement joins TRBV3-1 (or the pseudogene TRBV3-2) to TRBJ1-6; no firm D call. The germline gives CDR1 LGHDT, CDR2 YNNKEL (reference sequence). The V and J ends lost 1 base and 10 bases respectively, with 11 bases between them. The CDR3 has 14 residues.

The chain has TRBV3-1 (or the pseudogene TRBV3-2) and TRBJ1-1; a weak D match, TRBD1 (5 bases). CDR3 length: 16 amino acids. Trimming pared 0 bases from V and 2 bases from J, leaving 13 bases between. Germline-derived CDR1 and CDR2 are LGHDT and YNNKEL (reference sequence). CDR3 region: CASSQDLGGENTEAFF. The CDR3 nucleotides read TGTGCCAGCAGCCAAGACCTTGGGGGGGAAAACACTGAAGCTTTCTTT.

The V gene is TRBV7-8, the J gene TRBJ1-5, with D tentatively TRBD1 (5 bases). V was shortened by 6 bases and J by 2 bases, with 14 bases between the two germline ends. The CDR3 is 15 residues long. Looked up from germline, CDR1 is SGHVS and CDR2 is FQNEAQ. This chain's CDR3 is CASRVSGNRNQPQHF. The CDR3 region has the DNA TGTGCCAGCAGGGTATCAGGGAATCGCAATCAGCCCCAGCATTTT.

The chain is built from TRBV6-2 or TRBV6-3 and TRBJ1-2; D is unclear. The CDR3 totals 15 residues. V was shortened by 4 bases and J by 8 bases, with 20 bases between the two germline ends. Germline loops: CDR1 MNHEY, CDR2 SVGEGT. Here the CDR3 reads CASSSTSTGFGGYTF. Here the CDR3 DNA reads TGTGCCAGCAGTTCAACTTCGACGGGTTTTGGGGGCTACACCTTC.

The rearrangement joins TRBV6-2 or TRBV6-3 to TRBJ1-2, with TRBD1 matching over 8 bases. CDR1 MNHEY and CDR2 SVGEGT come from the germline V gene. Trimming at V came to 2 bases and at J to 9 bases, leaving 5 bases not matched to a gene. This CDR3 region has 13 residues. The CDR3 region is CASSYGQGIRYTF. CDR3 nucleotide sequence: TGTGCCAGCAGTTACGGACAGGGAATACGCTACACCTTC.

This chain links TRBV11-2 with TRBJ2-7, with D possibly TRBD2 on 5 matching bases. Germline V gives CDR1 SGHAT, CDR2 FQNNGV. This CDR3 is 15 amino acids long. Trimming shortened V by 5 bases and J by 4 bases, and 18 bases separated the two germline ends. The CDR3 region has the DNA TGTGCCAGCAGCAAAGGAGAACTTTCGGGGTACGAGCAGTACTTC. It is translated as CASSKGELSGYEQYF.